This T cell receptor beta chain was obtained from a study of T-cell memory formation after mild COVID-19 (dated by TCRdb to the early 2020s). Turning to the overall study: TCR sequence clusters from the two donors were found to be largely donor specific. In two donors, T-cell clones that expanded and contracted after mild COVID-19 were followed by sequencing TCRalpha and TCRbeta repertoires longitudinally. Two young, previously healthy adult volunteers, one female and one male, were included in the cohort.

This clonotype was observed a few times. The clone's antigen remains unknown. No quality values exist for individual bases; no much larger clone is one base distant. Inclusive of the bounding cysteine and phenylalanine, the CDR3 is 12 residues long. Only the CDR3 region is kept as DNA, spanning 36 bases read in frame from base 1. Trimming at the junction amounts to 7 bases on V and 4 bases on J, and the germline ends lie 11 bases apart. Taken from the germline V gene, the CDR1 and CDR2 loops are SNHLY and FYNNEI. Broad study findings and their caveats: Contracting CD4+ clones appeared mostly in the CM and EM memory subsets, whereas CD8+ clones were enriched in EMRA. Some responding clones were detected in pre-infection memory, which suggested that pre-existing cross-reactive memory T cells had joined the SARS-CoV-2 response. From day 15 to 85, contracting clones showed balanced CD4/CD8 phenotypes, whereas a second wave of clones that expanded from day 15 to 37 leaned towards CD4+. The study covered only a couple of mild cases, and larger cohorts including severe cases with pre-infection samples were considered necessary. The second-wave clones that peaked on day 37 were not confirmed to be SARS-CoV-2 specific.

Ficoll-Paque density gradient centrifugation was the method used to isolate PBMCs. Instrument on record: Illumina NovaSeq 6000. Using 5'RACE with constant-segment primers, TCRalpha and TCRbeta cDNA libraries were constructed, with sample barcodes and unique molecular identifiers added in the process. RNA was extracted from every sample with Trizol reagent. Amplification of the libraries took two PCR steps, and the second step added a second sample barcode plus Illumina TruSeq adapters. Sequencing of libraries was performed on an Illumina NovaSeq with 2 x 150 bp paired-end reads. On the authors' methods: Demultiplexing of reads and collapsing into UMI-guided consensus sequences were performed with migec v1.2.7. Using mixcr v2.1.11, the UMI consensuses were aligned to TRA and TRB V and J templates and assembled into clonotypes. Clonotypes were classified as expanded or contracted when called significant by both edgeR and NoisET, with noise models trained on biological replicates. For edgeR calls, a false discovery rate-adjusted p below 0.01 and a log2 fold-change threshold of 1 were applied. As an exploratory analysis of dynamics, max-normalized trajectories of the 1000 most abundant clonotypes were examined by PCA with hierarchical clustering. The CD4 or CD8 phenotype of responding clones was assigned using the separately sequenced CD4+ and CD8+ repertoires. TCRdb took the public reads, trimmed them with fastp at Q25, ran MiXCR for clone calling and kept in-frame beta chains. Each entry merges the rows of one CDR3 protein and shows their most common DNA and genes. TCRdb, rather than the study authors, made the V and J calls. This sample comprises some 40,000 distinct CDR3 sequences, approximately 6.8% of them detected only once. The ten most abundant clones make up about 1.4% of the sample.

This clonotype was sampled from a man aged 18 to 35 who had mild COVID-19 (a few samples of this study predate the infection). The sample titles of this study are shuffled in the database, so cell type and time point are left out; the donor was told from shared clones. Source material: PBMCs or a T cell subset sorted from them (not recorded which). The V and J segments used are TRBV2 and TRBJ2-7; the D segment could be TRBD2, given 5 matching bases. The CDR3: CASTPTGYEQYF. The DNA sequence follows: TGTGCCAGCACTCCAACGGGATACGAGCAGTACTTC.